This TCR beta chain was captured by sequencing in a study of blood T cells in healthy people across ages (dated by TCRdb to the mid-2010s). Context from the whole study: Template switching captured roughly one uniquely barcoded TCR beta cDNA molecule per two T cells in model experiments. Using deep sequencing normalized with unique cDNA molecular identifiers, the study measured how TCR beta repertoire diversity changes with age. Four age groups were formed from the donors: young (average about 17 years), middle-aged (around 41), aged (about 62) and long-lived (around 80). Donors of different ages were randomly distributed across sequencing lanes to avoid experimental bias. For two donors (one aged 18 to 29 and one aged 80 or older), the study analyzed two additional independent replicas of 1 million unique cDNA reads from the same blood draw.

Trimming costs V 4 bases and J 6 bases, and their ends lie 9 bases apart. The CDR3 starts with the cysteine, ends with the phenylalanine, and has 12 residues. This entry keeps only the CDR3 DNA: 36 bases, framed from base 1. The sample holds a few counts of this clonotype. The clone's antigen remains unknown. Base-call qualities are not available, and no considerably larger clone is one nucleotide away. Summary of the overall study and its limitations: Compared with the aged group, more naive CD4+ T cells, fewer expanded clones and increased TCR diversity were shown by the long-lived group, suggesting age selection. Bulk unsorted PBMC profiling prevented conclusive comparison of naive and antigen-experienced compartments. Estimates of total diversity based on one million sequenced T cells were regarded as lower bounds and as underestimates. As age increased, observed TCR beta diversity per million T cells dropped in a roughly linear way, and a significant reduction was already evident by age 40. Because the CMV infection status of the donors was unknown, age-related changes in expanded clonotypes may potentially have been confounded. The percentage of naive T cells measured by flow cytometry correlated strongly with observed TCR beta diversity.

The library was produced with 5' RACE. TCRdb shows the sequencer as Illumina HiSeq 2500. A second about 7 to 11 cycle PCR used a sample-barcoded 5' primer and a J-beta primer mix. A unique molecular identifier was introduced onto each TCR beta cDNA molecule by a template-switch 5' adaptor carrying 12 random nucleotides. At least 3 million CDR3-containing paired-end reads were obtained from each sample. All of the RNA was converted into first-strand cDNA using the Mint cDNA synthesis kit, with a TRBC-specific oligonucleotide serving as the primer. Following uracil-DNA glycosylase treatment, a first 18-cycle PCR with universal primers M1SS and BC2_uni_R was performed on all cDNA. The published analysis was carried out like this. Each sample was normalized by randomly selecting 1 million high-quality reads, each carrying a distinct molecular identifier. Instead of being binned into consensus sequences, reads that shared molecular identifiers were thrown out. MiTCR, set to a Q25 quality threshold and the strictest error-elimination algorithm, was used for CDR3 identification, clonotype clustering and error correction. A nonparametric unseen species model with Euler transformation was used to estimate a lower bound on total TCR beta diversity. TCRdb ran its own pipeline on the public reads, namely fastp trimming at Q25 and MiXCR clone calling, and kept in-frame beta chains. Merged by CDR3 protein, the rows form single entries marked with the most common genes and DNA. Here the V and J calls rest on TCRdb's processing, not on the authors' analysis. A total of about a million distinct CDR3 sequences appear in this sample, roughly two fifths of them only once. The leading ten clones occupy 10% to 15% of the sample.

Donors were a few dozen systemically healthy Caucasian individuals from Russia aged roughly 6 to 90 years. Each donor gave 9.5 to 10 milliliters of peripheral blood, drawn into EDTA-treated Vacutainer tubes. Ficoll-Paque density-gradient centrifugation was used to isolate PBMCs, with at least 6 million per sample. Total RNA, at least 6 micrograms per sample, was extracted from PBMCs with Trizol reagent. Naive CD45RAhigh/CD27high T cell percentages were measured by flow cytometry on a PBMC aliquot from every donor. Source material: blood. This clonotype was sampled from a man in his late teens or twenties in good health. The chain uses TRBV12-3 or TRBV12-4 and TRBJ1-1; tentative D gene TRBD1, with 6 bases matching. The CDR3 region reads CASSSQGAEAFF. The nucleotide sequence reads TGTGCCAGCAGTTCACAGGGCGCTGAAGCTTTCTTT.